Listed below are T cell receptor beta chains from one sample, sequenced in a study of high-grade serous ovarian cancer treatment subgroups. This table comes from immunoSEQ multiplex PCR, and its TCRdb copy is limited to in-frame clones, with some not included. The sample contains around 1,700 clones, around three quarters of which appear only once. Specimen: tumor tissue. The receptors derive from a human donor with high-grade serous ovarian cancer. Both conserved end residues are part of each CDR3. A D gene is named only where the DNA matches it firmly. Rows give clone size only sometimes, using once, few, many, or a class for an expanded clone.

TRBJ2-7 | TRBV6-5 | TRBD2 | . | CASRKITSGRGEQYF | TGTGCCAGCAGAAAGATCACTAGCGGGAGGGGCGAGCAGTACTTC
TRBJ1-1 | TRBV7-9 | . | few | CASSSDLGTEAFF | TGTGCCAGCAGCTCAGACCTCGGCACTGAAGCTTTCTTT
TRBJ2-7 | TRBV19 | . | . | CASSLTPTYEQYF | TGTGCCAGTAGTCTCACACCTACCTACGAGCAGTACTTC
TRBJ2-1 | TRBV19 | . | . | CASGREPYNEQFF | TGTGCCAGTGGCCGGGAGCCCTACAATGAGCAGTTCTTC
TRBJ2-3 | TRBV9 | . | . | CASSVDPSGGTDTQYF | TGTGCCAGCAGCGTAGATCCCAGTGGTGGCACAGATACGCAGTATTTT
TRBJ2-3 | TRBV4-1 | . | . | CASSQGKGFITDTQYF | TGCGCCAGCAGCCAGGGAAAAGGGTTTATCACAGATACGCAGTATTTT
TRBJ2-1 | TRBV5-4 | . | . | CASSLVYNEQFF | TGTGCCAGCAGCTTGGTATACAATGAGCAGTTCTTC
TRBJ1-1 | TRBV2 | . | . | CASNLEGILNTEAFF | TGTGCCAGCAACTTAGAGGGGATTCTGAACACTGAAGCTTTCTTT
TRBJ1-3 | TRBV30 | TRBD1 | . | CAWNRGERNTIYF | TGTGCCTGGAACAGGGGCGAACGAAACACCATATATTTT
TRBJ1-2 | TRBV6-1 | TRBD1 | . | CASSGLQGLNGYTF | TGTGCCAGCAGCGGTCTACAGGGGTTAAATGGCTACACCTTC
TRBJ1-1 | TRBV7-2 | . | . | CASSFTGNTEAFF | TGTGCCAGCAGCTTCACGGGAAACACTGAAGCTTTCTTT
TRBJ2-7 | TRBV6-1 | TRBD1 | once | CASRGTGYAYEQYF | TGTGCCAGTCGAGGGACAGGTTATGCCTACGAGCAGTACTTC
TRBJ1-5 | TRBV7-2 | . | . | CASSLGPNQPQHF | TGTGCCAGCAGCTTAGGACCGAATCAGCCCCAGCATTTT
TRBJ1-1 | TRBV7-3 | . | . | CASSRTGGTEAFF | TGTGCCAGCAGCCGTACTGGAGGGACTGAAGCTTTCTTT
TRBJ1-1 | TRBV20-1 | . | . | CSATDGVEAFF | TGCAGTGCTACAGACGGGGTTGAAGCTTTCTTT
TRBJ2-7 | TRBV11-3 | TRBD2 | . | CASSPPRTSGSPPYEQYF | TGTGCCAGCAGCCCCCCTCGGACTAGCGGGTCACCTCCCTACGAGCAGTACTTC
TRBJ2-5 | TRBV19 | TRBD1 | . | CASSLRTGPLEQYF | TGTGCCAGTAGTTTGAGGACAGGTCCCCTTGAGCAGTACTTC
TRBJ2-6 | TRBV11-3 | . | . | CASSILYDSSGANVLTF | TGTGCCAGCAGCATACTGTATGACAGCTCTGGGGCCAACGTCCTGACTTTC
TRBJ2-7 | TRBV7-2 | . | . | CASSLVTPYEQYF | TGTGCCAGCAGCTTAGTGACTCCCTACGAGCAGTACTTC
TRBJ1-4 | TRBV6-1 | . | . | CASRRDGSNEKLFF | TGTGCCAGCAGGCGGGACGGATCTAATGAAAAACTGTTTTTT
TRBJ1-1 | TRBV18 | . | . | CASSPRGTSGREAFF | TGTGCCAGCTCACCACGCGGGACCTCCGGTCGGGAAGCTTTCTTT
TRBJ2-5 | TRBV28 | . | . | CASREVGALQGTQYF | TGTGCCAGCAGGGAAGTGGGCGCTCTCCAGGGGACCCAGTACTTC
TRBJ1-5 | TRBV6-5 | . | few | CASEGFGSNQPQHF | TGTGCCAGCGAAGGTTTTGGGAGCAATCAGCCCCAGCATTTT
TRBJ2-7 | TRBV7-9 | TRBD2 | once | CASSSRGTSGPYEQYF | TGTGCCAGCAGCTCAAGAGGGACTAGCGGGCCCTACGAGCAGTACTTC
TRBJ1-6 | TRBV2 | TRBD1 | once | CASRTASGGNSPLHF | TGTGCCAGCCGGACAGCTTCAGGGGGTAATTCACCCCTCCACTTT
TRBJ2-7 | TRBV4-1 | . | . | CASSQELAGVQYF | TGCGCCAGCAGCCAAGAACTAGCTGGTGTGCAGTACTTC
TRBJ1-5 | TRBV7-9 | . | . | CASSLQDRGNQPQHF | TGTGCCAGCAGCTTGCAGGACAGAGGCAATCAGCCCCAGCATTTT
TRBJ1-2 | TRBV11-1 | . | . | CASSTTLSNYGYTF | TGTGCCAGCAGCACGACACTCTCTAACTATGGCTACACCTTC
TRBJ2-6 | TRBV7-2 | . | . | CASSPTRGGGANVLTF | TGTGCCAGCAGCCCCACTAGAGGCGGTGGGGCCAACGTCCTGACTTTC
TRBJ2-1 | TRBV5-4 | . | . | CASSRSSWEQFF | TGTGCCAGCAGTAGGAGTTCGTGGGAGCAGTTCTTC
TRBJ1-1 | TRBV6-6 | . | few | CASGRFTEAFF | TGTGCCAGCGGTAGGTTTACTGAAGCTTTCTTT
TRBJ1-4 | TRBV11-2 | TRBD1 | few | CASSLEPGGQANEKLFF | TGTGCCAGCAGCTTAGAACCGGGGGGACAGGCAAATGAAAAACTGTTTTTT
TRBJ2-6 | TRBV7-2 | TRBD2 | . | CASSLIAGTSGANVLTF | TGTGCCAGCAGCTTAATAGCGGGGACCTCTGGGGCCAACGTCCTGACTTTC
TRBJ2-3 | TRBV28 | . | . | CASSLTRDTDTQYF | TGTGCCAGCTCGTTAACTAGAGACACAGATACGCAGTATTTT
TRBJ1-1 | TRBV6-6 | . | . | CASSYSASQNTEAFF | TGTGCCAGCAGTTACTCGGCCAGCCAGAACACTGAAGCTTTCTTT
TRBJ1-6 | TRBV7-2 | TRBD1 | . | CASSLSGGTLNSPLHF | TGTGCCAGCAGCCTTTCAGGGGGCACGCTTAATTCACCCCTCCACTTT
TRBJ1-5 | TRBV19 | . | . | CASSPRDGYSNQPQHF | TGTGCCAGTAGTCCCCGGGACGGGTATAGCAATCAGCCCCAGCATTTT
TRBJ2-7 | TRBV4-2 | . | . | CASSREPLSYEQYF | TGTGCCAGCAGCCGCGAACCCCTTTCCTACGAGCAGTACTTC
TRBJ1-5 | TRBV15 | TRBD1 | . | CATSRDQQGVQPQHF | TGTGCCACCAGCAGAGATCAACAGGGGGTTCAGCCCCAGCATTTT
TRBJ2-7 | TRBV27 | . | few | CASSLTNSRRPLYEQYF | TGTGCCAGCAGTTTAACCAACTCTCGACGTCCTCTTTACGAGCAGTACTTC